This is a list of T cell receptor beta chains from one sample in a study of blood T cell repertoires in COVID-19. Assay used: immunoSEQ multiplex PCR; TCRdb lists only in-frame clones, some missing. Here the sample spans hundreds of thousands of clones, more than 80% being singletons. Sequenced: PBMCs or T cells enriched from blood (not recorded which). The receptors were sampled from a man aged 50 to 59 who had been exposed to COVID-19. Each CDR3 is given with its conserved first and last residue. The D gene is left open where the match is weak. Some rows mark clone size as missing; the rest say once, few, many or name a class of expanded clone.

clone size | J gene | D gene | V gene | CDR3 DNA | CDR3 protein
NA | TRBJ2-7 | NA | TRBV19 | TGTGCCAGTAGTAGATCCGGGACAAAATCCTACGAGCAGTACTTC | CASSRSGTKSYEQYF
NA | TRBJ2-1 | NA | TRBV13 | TGTGCCAGCAGCCTGGGCCCTTTCGGGCAGTTCTTC | CASSLGPFGQFF
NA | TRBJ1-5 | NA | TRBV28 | TGTGCCAGCAGTTTCCCTTCGGGGATGCGGCCCCAGCATTTT | CASSFPSGMRPQHF
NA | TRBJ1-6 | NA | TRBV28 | TGTGCCAGCAGTTTAGCAGCGGGCCGGCCCCTCCACTTT | CASSLAAGRPLHF
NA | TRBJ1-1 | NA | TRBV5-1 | TGCGCCAGCAGCTTGGAGCAGGGCACTGAAGCTTTCTTT | CASSLEQGTEAFF
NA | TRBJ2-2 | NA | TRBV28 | TGTGCCAGCAGTACGCCGGGACACGGCACCGGGGAGCTGTTTTTT | CASSTPGHGTGELFF
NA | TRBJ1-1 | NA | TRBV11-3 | TGTGCCAGCAGCTTAAATATGAGGGTCAGGGGGAACACTGAAGCTTTCTTT | CASSLNMRVRGNTEAFF
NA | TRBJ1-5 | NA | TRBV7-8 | TGTGCCAGCAGCTTTAACAGGGATAGCAATCAGCCCCAGCATTTT | CASSFNRDSNQPQHF
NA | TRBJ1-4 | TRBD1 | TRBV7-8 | TGTGCCAGCAGCTTAGCGGGGACAGGGGGGTATGAAAAACTGTTTTTT | CASSLAGTGGYEKLFF
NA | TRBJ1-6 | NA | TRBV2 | TGTGCCAGCAGTAGACTCGGGCCCCTCCACTTT | CASSRLGPLHF
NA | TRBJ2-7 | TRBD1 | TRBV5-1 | TGCGCCAGCAGCCGTCTAACGGGACAGGGGTACGAGCAGTACTTC | CASSRLTGQGYEQYF
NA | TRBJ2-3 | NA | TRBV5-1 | TGCGCCAGCAGCTTGGCGAGCGGAGCAGATACGCAGTATTTT | CASSLASGADTQYF
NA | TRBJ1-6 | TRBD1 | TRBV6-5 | TGTGCCAGCAGTTCACTGGGGACAGTTAATTCACCCCTCCACTTT | CASSSLGTVNSPLHF
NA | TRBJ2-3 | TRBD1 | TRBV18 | TGTGCCAGCTCAACTGCGGACAGGGGAGCAGATACGCAGTATTTT | CASSTADRGADTQYF
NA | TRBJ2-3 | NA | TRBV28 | TGTGCCAGCAGTTTATTAGGGGATGCAGATACGCAGTATTTT | CASSLLGDADTQYF
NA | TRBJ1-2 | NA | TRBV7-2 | TGTGCCAGCAGCCAGTGGGGCGGGGGGAGAGACTATGGCTACACCTTC | CASSQWGGGRDYGYTF
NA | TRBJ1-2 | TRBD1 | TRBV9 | TGTGCCAGCAGCGTAGATGGACAGGGTGACTATGGCTACACCTTC | CASSVDGQGDYGYTF
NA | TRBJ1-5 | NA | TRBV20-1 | TGCAGTAACAGAACAGATCAGCCCCAGCATTTT | CSNRTDQPQHF
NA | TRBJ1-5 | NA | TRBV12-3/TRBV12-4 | TGTGCCAGCAGTTTGAGAGGGCAGCCCCAGCATTTT | CASSLRGQPQHF
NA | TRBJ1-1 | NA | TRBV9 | TGTGCCAGCAGCGTAGACGGGGTTACTGAAGCTTTCTTT | CASSVDGVTEAFF
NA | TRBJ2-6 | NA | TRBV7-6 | TGTGCCAGCAGCGGAGGCTTACTCTCTGGGGCCAACGTCCTGACTTTC | CASSGGLLSGANVLTF
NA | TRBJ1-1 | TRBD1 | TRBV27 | TGTGCCAGCAGTCCGTGGGACAGGGTGAACACTGAAGCTTTCTTT | CASSPWDRVNTEAFF
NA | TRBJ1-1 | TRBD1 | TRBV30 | TGTGCCTGGAAACCAGGGGGTTTTATGAACACTGAAGCTTTCTTT | CAWKPGGFMNTEAFF
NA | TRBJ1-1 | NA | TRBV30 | TGTGCCTGGACCCAGGGACTTGAAGCTTTCTTT | CAWTQGLEAFF
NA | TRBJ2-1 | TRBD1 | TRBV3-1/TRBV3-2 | TGTGCCACCCGGGACAGCCTATACAATGAGCAGTTCTTC | CATRDSLYNEQFF
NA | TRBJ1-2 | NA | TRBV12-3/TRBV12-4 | TGTGCCAGCAGTTCGATAGCTAACTATGGCTACACCTTC | CASSSIANYGYTF
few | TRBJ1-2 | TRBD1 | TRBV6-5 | TGTGCCAGCAGTCACCGGACAGGGAGGTCTGATGGCTACACCTTC | CASSHRTGRSDGYTF
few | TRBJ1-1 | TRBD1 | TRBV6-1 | TGTGCCAGCAGTGAAGGAGGACAGGGGCCATTGGGCACTGAAGCTTTCTTT | CASSEGGQGPLGTEAFF
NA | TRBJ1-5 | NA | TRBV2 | TGTGCCAGCAGTGAACAGGGCGCTTATCAGCCCCAGCATTTT | CASSEQGAYQPQHF
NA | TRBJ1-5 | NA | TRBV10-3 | TGTGCCATCAGTGACAGGCTACCCAATCAGCCCCAGCATTTT | CAISDRLPNQPQHF